The T cell receptor (beta chain) under discussion was sequenced for a study of T cell repertoires in ileal Crohn's disease. Turning to the study itself: The M6 sample came from neoterminal ileum during colonoscopy after surgery.

Germline V lookup: CDR1 MDHEN, CDR2 SYDVKM. The CDR3 sequence is 14 residues long. V lost 6 bases and J lost 7, with 18 bases in between. Assay used: immunoSEQ multiplex PCR; TCRdb lists only in-frame clones, some missing. The table has approximately 7,400 clones, around four fifths seen once. Time point indicated: neoterminal ileum biopsy at postoperative endoscopy, about 6 months after surgery. V usage is TRBV28 and J usage is TRBJ1-1, with D perhaps matching TRBD1 (5 bases). The origin of this receptor is an adult with Crohn's disease. Sample: ileal tissue. The CDR3, as DNA: TGTGCCAGCAGACAGACATCCCGGGGGAGTGAAGCTTTCTTT. This translates into CASRQTSRGSEAFF.